The clone carrying this T cell receptor (beta chain) was detected many times. Its antigen is unknown. The record originates from a study of molecular identifiers for immune sequencing clone quantification. General study findings and limits: Highly expanded clones may be undercounted when identical TCR molecules share barcodes.

The authors gated naive CD8 T cells as CD8+CD4-CCR7+CD45RA+ for sorting. Library preparation followed earlier protocols using designated TCR primers. TCRdb passed the PCR reads through MiXCR, listing each CDR3 protein once. The sample yields some 320,000 distinct CDR3 sequences, 24% seen once. The V gene's germline CDR1 is SGDLS and CDR2 YYNGEE. This CDR3 has 14 amino acids. V was clipped by 4 bases and J by 5 bases; unmatched bases: 3. The V call is TRBV9, the J call TRBJ2-2; 9 bases agree with TRBD1. This receptor was obtained from a human donor in good health. Some libraries in this study had Jurkat cell RNA spiked in. The sample consisted of naive CD8+ T cells from blood, with Jurkat cell RNA spiked in. Subset denoted: FACS-sorted CD8+CD4-CCR7+CD45RA+ naive T cells. Written as DNA, the CDR3 is TGTGCCAGCAGCAAACAGGGGGCAACCGGGGAGCTGTTTTTT. It specifies CASSKQGATGELFF. The full variable domain, with the rest looked up from reference TRBV9 and TRBJ2-2, is DSGVTQTPKHLITATGQRVTLRCSPRSGDLSVYWYQQSLDQGLQFLIQYYNGEERAKGNILERFSAQQFPDLHSELNLSSLELGDSALYFCASSKQGATGELFFGEGSRLTVL.